This T cell receptor (beta chain) was identified during a study of cytomegalovirus exposure and HLA in healthy donors. This CDR3 has 15 amino acids. V lost 6 bases, J lost 7 bases, and 12 bases stayed unmatched. Germline CDR1 reads MNHEY; CDR2 reads SVGAGI. In the PCR, 60 Vbeta and 13 Jbeta primers were used. This table comes from immunoSEQ multiplex PCR, and its TCRdb copy is limited to in-frame clones, with some not included. This table holds roughly 120,000 clones, around 63% found once. The sequenced material came from PBMCs. The source is a man between 35 and 55 years old in good health and CMV-seropositive. The J gene is TRBJ2-7, the V gene TRBV6-5; TRBD2 matches 10 bases. The CDR3: CASSREAGGPFEQYF. In DNA form, the CDR3 reads TGTGCCAGCAGCCGGGAAGCGGGGGGGCCGTTTGAGCAGTACTTC.